The rows below give T cell receptor beta chains drawn from one sample of a study of beta chain features in type 1 diabetes. Assay used: immunoSEQ multiplex PCR; TCRdb lists only in-frame clones, some missing. The top ten hold 6.7% of the sample, which has about 320,000 clones, around 13% seen once. Sequences were obtained from central memory CD4+ T cells from blood. The origin of the receptors is a young man in good health. Both conserved end residues are part of each CDR3. A D gene is named only where the DNA matches it firmly. For some rows the clone size is stated as once, few or many, or as a class when expanded; others skip it.

TRBV5-4,TRBD2,TRBJ2-5,few,TGTGCCAGCAGCTTGCGACTAGCGCACCAAGAGACCCAGTACTTC,CASSLRLAHQETQYF
TRBV7-2,NA,TRBJ2-3,NA,TGTGCCAGCAGCCCGACCGCTAGCACAGATACGCAGTATTTT,CASSPTASTDTQYF
TRBV18,NA,TRBJ2-1,few,TGTGCCAGCTCACCACCGTCTCAGAATGAGCAGTTCTTC,CASSPPSQNEQFF
TRBV19,NA,TRBJ2-1,NA,TGTGCCACCCGGAACTCTAGAATTGGAGGGTACAATGAGCAGTTCTTC,CATRNSRIGGYNEQFF
TRBV29-1,NA,TRBJ1-3,few,TGCAGCGTTGATGGAGGAAACACCATATATTTT,CSVDGGNTIYF
TRBV11-3,NA,TRBJ2-5,NA,TGTGCCAGCAGCAAGCAAACTAGGGGAGAGACCCAGTACTTC,CASSKQTRGETQYF
TRBV5-1,NA,TRBJ2-3,NA,TGCGCCAGCAGCTTGGCCGGATTGGGGGCAACAGATACGCAGTATTTT,CASSLAGLGATDTQYF
TRBV6-1,NA,TRBJ1-5,NA,TGTGCCAGCAGTGAAGGGCGGATTCAGCCCCAGCATTTT,CASSEGRIQPQHF
TRBV5-1,TRBD2,TRBJ2-1,few,TGCGCCAGCAGCGGAGGGACTAGCGGGTCCTACAATGAGCAGTTCTTC,CASSGGTSGSYNEQFF
TRBV6-6,NA,TRBJ2-5,NA,TGTGCCAGCAGTATTACCGGGGCCCAGTACTTC,CASSITGAQYF
TRBV7-8,NA,TRBJ2-7,few,TGTGCCAGCAGTTCTGGGCGGGGACAGTACGAGCAGTACTTC,CASSSGRGQYEQYF
TRBV5-4,TRBD2,TRBJ2-5,NA,TGTGCCAGCAGCCCTAGCGGGCCGGGAGAGACCCAGTACTTC,CASSPSGPGETQYF
TRBV5-1,NA,TRBJ1-1,NA,TGCGCCAGCAGCTTGGGCTGGATGAACACTGAAGCTTTCTTT,CASSLGWMNTEAFF
TRBV21-1,NA,TRBJ1-4,NA,TGTGCCAGCAGCAAAAATGATCGGGACAAAGATGAAAAACTGTTTTTT,CASSKNDRDKDEKLFF
TRBV4-1,TRBD2,TRBJ2-3,few,TGCGCCAGCAGCCAAGGGCGGGGGGCAGGATCCGATACGCAGTATTTT,CASSQGRGAGSDTQYF
TRBV11-2,NA,TRBJ2-5,NA,TGTGCCAGCAGCTTAGATCGGGCGGCGGTGGAGACCCAGTACTTC,CASSLDRAAVETQYF
TRBV19,NA,TRBJ2-1,many,TGTGCCAGTACCACCTCGCATGAGCAGTTCTTC,CASTTSHEQFF
TRBV5-1,NA,TRBJ2-2,NA,TGCGCCAGCAGCCCCAACACCGGGGAGCTGTTTTTT,CASSPNTGELFF
TRBV6-5,NA,TRBJ2-7,NA,TGTGCCAGCAGGCGAACCGGGACACCGAGGGACGAGCAGTACTTC,CASRRTGTPRDEQYF
TRBV6-6,TRBD1,TRBJ2-5,few,TGTGCCAGCAGTCCCAGGACAGGGAGGTTACAAGAGACCCAGTACTTC,CASSPRTGRLQETQYF
TRBV5-8,TRBD2,TRBJ2-5,NA,TGTGCCAGCAGTAAAGGTAGCGGGGTGGGGCTCCAAGAGACCCAGTACTTC,CASSKGSGVGLQETQYF
TRBV10-3,NA,TRBJ2-5,many,TGTGCCATCAGTGCAGGGGCCGCGCGGGAGACCCAGTACTTC,CAISAGAARETQYF
TRBV5-6,TRBD2,TRBJ2-1,few,TGTGCCAGCAGCCCAACACTCCTAGCGGGGAACTACAATGAGCAGTTCTTC,CASSPTLLAGNYNEQFF
TRBV19,NA,TRBJ2-7,many,TGTGCCAGTAGTAAAAGACCGAGCTCCTACGAGCAGTACTTC,CASSKRPSSYEQYF
TRBV11-2,TRBD2,TRBJ2-3,NA,TGTGCCAGCAGCTTAGTCGGGGCGGGGAGGGGAGATACGCAGTATTTT,CASSLVGAGRGDTQYF
TRBV2,NA,TRBJ2-3,few,TGTGCCAGCAGTGTGGGCGGGCCGGCCGACACGCAGTATTTT,CASSVGGPADTQYF
TRBV4-3,NA,TRBJ1-5,many,TGCGCCAGCAGCCAAGCAGCTCATAGCAATCAGCCCCAGCATTTT,CASSQAAHSNQPQHF
TRBV7-9,NA,TRBJ2-5,NA,TGTGCCAGCAGACGAGGGGGGAGAGAGACCCAGTACTTC,CASRRGGRETQYF
TRBV5-4,NA,TRBJ2-5,NA,TGTGCCAGCAGCTTGGGTCCTACGACAGGCCTCCAAGAGACCCAGTACTTC,CASSLGPTTGLQETQYF
TRBV7-9,NA,TRBJ1-4,few,TGTGCCAGCAGCTTAGGGCAGTATGAAAAACTGTTTTTT,CASSLGQYEKLFF
TRBV2,NA,TRBJ1-5,NA,TGTGCCAGCAGTGATCGGACGGCCAATCAGCCCCAGCATTTT,CASSDRTANQPQHF
TRBV6-1,NA,TRBJ1-6,few,TGTGCCAGCAGTGCGCCAGGACAGAAAAATTCACCCCTCCACTTT,CASSAPGQKNSPLHF
TRBV7-9,NA,TRBJ1-6,few,TGTGCCAGCAGCCCCGGGCCGAGTAATTCACCCCTCCACTTT,CASSPGPSNSPLHF
TRBV25-1,NA,TRBJ2-1,few,TGTGCCAGCAGTGAAGTCCCTACCTACAATGAGCAGTTCTTC,CASSEVPTYNEQFF
TRBV5-8,TRBD1,TRBJ1-4,few,TGTGCCAGCAGCCAAGGACAGGGAGGTGAAAAACTGTTTTTT,CASSQGQGGEKLFF
TRBV16,NA,TRBJ1-1,few,TGTGCCAGCAGCCGTCATGAGGCGGGCACTGAAGCTTTCTTT,CASSRHEAGTEAFF
TRBV30,NA,TRBJ1-4,few,TGTGCCTGCATCCCATTCCGGCGGGGGAATGAAAAACTGTTTTTT,CACIPFRRGNEKLFF
TRBV5-6,NA,TRBJ1-2,few,TGTGCCAGCAGACACGGGGCGGGGGCGACTAACTATGGCTACACCTTC,CASRHGAGATNYGYTF
TRBV2,NA,TRBJ1-4,NA,TGTGCCAGCATCCAAGGCCGGTCCGAGTCGGAAAAACTGTTTTTT,CASIQGRSESEKLFF